The next 19 T cell receptor beta chains were all read from a single sample in a study of T cell changes during pregnancy in multiple sclerosis. Repertoires were generated with immunoSEQ multiplex PCR, while TCRdb's copy carries only in-frame clones and drops some. This repertoire shows tens of thousands of clones, roughly 89% found once; its top ten account for roughly 0.7%. The sample here was peripheral blood, taken in the third trimester of pregnancy. The receptors here all came from a female donor in good health, enrolled as a control in a pregnancy study.

The chain has TRBV4-2 and TRBJ1-5; D uncertain. The germline V gene encodes CDR1 LGHNA and CDR2 YNFKEQ. This CDR3 is 14 amino acids long. Trimming took off 3 bases at V and 4 bases at J, with 10 bases between the two ends. In DNA form, the CDR3 reads TGTGCCAGCAGCCACGGACTCGTGAATCAGCCCCAGCATTTT. Protein product: CASSHGLVNQPQHF.

The chain uses TRBV28 and TRBJ2-2; 13 nucleotides align to TRBD2. The germline gives CDR1 MDHEN, CDR2 SYDVKM. The CDR3 spans 16 residues. With 6 bases clipped from V and 9 bases from J, the junction kept 10 bases outside the gene matches. CDR3 sequence reads: CASSLRTSGRLRELFF. The CDR3 nucleotides are TGTGCCAGCAGCCTCCGGACTAGCGGGAGACTAAGGGAGCTGTTTTTT.

The chain couples TRBV5-1 to TRBJ2-2; TRBD1 might be the D (6 bases). Germline loops: CDR1 SGHRS, CDR2 YFSETQ. V was clipped by 5 bases and J by 7 bases, with 21 bases between them. This CDR3 contains 16 residues. The CDR3 sequence: CASSLNRVLRGGELFF. CDR3 DNA: TGCGCCAGCAGTTTGAACAGGGTCCTAAGGGGCGGGGAGCTGTTTTTT.

This clone was seen only a few times. The chain couples TRBV28 to TRBJ1-1, with D tentatively TRBD1 (6 bases). V was cut by 1 base and J by 3 bases, with 12 bases left in between. The CDR3 has 15 amino acids. Germline CDR1 and CDR2: MDHEN and SYDVKM. CDR3 bases: TGTGCCAGCAGTTTATCGACTCCAGGGGACACTGAAGCTTTCTTT. Its protein is CASSLSTPGDTEAFF.

The chain recombines TRBV9 with TRBJ2-2; 10 bases fit TRBD2. The CDR3 loop spans 16 amino acids. J lost 5 bases, V lost 1 base, and 5 bases had no gene match. Per the germline V gene, CDR1 is SGDLS and CDR2 is YYNGEE. CDR3 nucleotides: TGTGCCAGCAGCGTAAGCGGGAGGGCCGGAACCGGGGAGCTGTTTTTT. As protein: CASSVSGRAGTGELFF.

This rearrangement joins TRBV14 to TRBJ2-3, with no clear D. The CDR3 totals 13 residues. Trimming took off 4 bases at V and 0 bases at J, with 5 bases between the two ends. Per the germline V gene, CDR1 is SGHDN and CDR2 is FVKESK. CDR3 bases: TGTGCCAGCAGCCTTCCGAGCACAGATACGCAGTATTTT. It specifies CASSLPSTDTQYF.

The rearrangement links TRBV4-1 to TRBJ2-7; 10 nucleotides match TRBD1. Germline lookup yields CDR1 MGHRA and CDR2 YSYEKL. Losses at the gene ends were 0 bases for V and 5 bases for J; bases not matched to a gene: 13. The CDR3 covers 18 residues. CDR3 sequence (DNA): TGCGCCAGCAGCCAAGAGCCCGCGGCGGGACAGGGGCTCAACGAGCAGTACTTC. It codes for CASSQEPAAGQGLNEQYF.

The rearrangement uses TRBV5-4 and TRBJ1-4; D unresolved. V shed 1 base and J shed 5 bases, with 6 bases lying between them. This CDR3 is 13 amino acids long. Germline CDR1 reads SGHNT; CDR2 reads YYREEE (reference sequence). The CDR3 loop reads CASSLTANEKLFF. As DNA, the CDR3 is TGTGCCAGCAGCTTGACCGCGAATGAAAAACTGTTTTTT.

The chain is built from TRBV7-9 and TRBJ2-3; D unclear. Trimming shortened V by 1 base and J by 7 bases, and 6 bases separated the two germline ends. The CDR3 covers 12 residues. Germline-derived CDR1 and CDR2 are SEHNR and FQNEAQ (reference sequence). Here the CDR3 DNA reads TGTGCCAGCAGCTTAGATAGAAATACGCAGTATTTT. Translation: CASSLDRNTQYF.

The chain recombines TRBV6-5 with TRBJ2-7, with D possibly TRBD2 on 5 matching bases. V lost 4 bases, J lost 3 bases, and 10 bases lay in between. The length of the CDR3 is 13 residues. Germline CDR1 reads MNHEY; CDR2 reads SVGAGI. This CDR3 reads CASSSASGYEQYF. The CDR3 DNA sequence: TGTGCCAGCAGTTCGGCCAGCGGCTACGAGCAGTACTTC.

The chain uses TRBV7-8 and TRBJ1-2; D is uncertain. The germline V gene encodes CDR1 SGHVS and CDR2 FQNEAQ. CDR3 length: 17 residues. V gave up 2 bases and J gave up 0 bases, with 16 bases separating them. The CDR3 sequence is CASSLRSTDISNYGYTF. The CDR3 bases are TGTGCCAGCAGCTTAAGATCTACAGACATCTCTAACTATGGCTACACCTTC.

The gene calls are TRBV27 and TRBJ1-5; perhaps TRBD1 as D (6 bases). V lost 5 bases to trimming and J lost 3 bases, with 17 bases between them. The germline V gene encodes CDR1 MNHEY and CDR2 SMNVEV (reference sequence). The CDR3 spans 16 residues. CDR3: CASSPAQGFDNQPQHF. Written as DNA, the CDR3 is TGTGCCAGCAGTCCCGCACAGGGATTTGACAATCAGCCCCAGCATTTT.

The genes are TRBV5-4 and TRBJ2-2, with 8 bases identical to TRBD1. The germline V gene has CDR1 SGHNT and CDR2 YYREEE (reference sequence). After removal of 1 base from V and 5 bases from J, the junction contained 10 bases not matched to a gene. The CDR3 length is 17 residues. The CDR3 protein is CASSLNRGVGGTGELFF. DNA of the CDR3: TGTGCCAGCAGCTTGAACAGGGGGGTAGGAGGGACCGGGGAGCTGTTTTTT.

This chain links TRBV11-2 with TRBJ1-2; TRBD1 is a possible D gene (6 bases). Germline V gene data show CDR1 as SGHAT and CDR2 as FQNNGV. The ends were cut back, 2 bases at V and 2 bases at J, with 18 bases in the middle. This CDR3 region has 17 residues. The CDR3 loop reads CASSLKAGGRGNYGYTF. DNA for the CDR3: TGTGCCAGCAGCTTAAAGGCGGGGGGCAGGGGAAACTATGGCTACACCTTC.

The table lists this clone with a few counts. This sequence joins TRBV7-9 and TRBJ2-7; tentatively, D is TRBD2 (6 bases). Trimming stripped 4 bases from V and 6 bases from J, with 10 bases between. The germline V gene encodes CDR1 SEHNR and CDR2 FQNEAQ (reference sequence). This CDR3 is built from 12 residues. DNA of the CDR3: TGTGCCAGCAGCTCGGGACTGAGCGAGCAGTACTTC. Translation gives CASSSGLSEQYF.

The CDR3, as DNA: TGTGCCAGCCACAGGATTAACTCTGGAAACACCATATATTTT. Residues: CASHRINSGNTIYF. This chain uses TRBV6-5 with TRBJ1-3; TRBD1 might be the D (5 bases). V lost 8 bases and J lost 0, with 11 bases in between. Per the germline V gene, CDR1 is MNHEY and CDR2 is SVGAGI. The length of the CDR3 is 14 residues.

The V gene is TRBV9, the J gene TRBJ2-3; D not certain. The V gene's germline CDR1 is SGDLS and CDR2 YYNGEE. The CDR3 runs to 13 residues. V shed 2 bases and J shed 1 base, with 5 bases lying between them. The CDR3 is CASSVPGTDTQYF. The CDR3 DNA reads TGTGCCAGCAGCGTTCCGGGCACAGATACGCAGTATTTT.

This CDR3 is CASSFPRGEAFF. DNA for the CDR3: TGTGCCAGCAGCTTCCCTCGCGGTGAAGCTTTCTTT. This sequence joins TRBV5-6 and TRBJ1-1; D unclear. This CDR3 comprises 12 residues. The germline V and J ends were trimmed by 2 bases and 7 bases, with 9 bases remaining between them. The germline V gene has CDR1 SGHDT and CDR2 YYEEEE.

This sequence joins TRBV7-9 and TRBJ2-2; TRBD1 matches at 11 bases. The CDR3 is 16 amino acids. Per germline, CDR1 SEHNR and CDR2 FQNEAQ (reference sequence). The V and J ends lost 6 bases and 4 bases, in that order; junction bases with no gene match: 7. CDR3 coding DNA: TGTGCCAGCAGGCGGCCGGGACAGGGGGGCACCGGGGAGCTGTTTTTT. It is translated as CASRRPGQGGTGELFF.